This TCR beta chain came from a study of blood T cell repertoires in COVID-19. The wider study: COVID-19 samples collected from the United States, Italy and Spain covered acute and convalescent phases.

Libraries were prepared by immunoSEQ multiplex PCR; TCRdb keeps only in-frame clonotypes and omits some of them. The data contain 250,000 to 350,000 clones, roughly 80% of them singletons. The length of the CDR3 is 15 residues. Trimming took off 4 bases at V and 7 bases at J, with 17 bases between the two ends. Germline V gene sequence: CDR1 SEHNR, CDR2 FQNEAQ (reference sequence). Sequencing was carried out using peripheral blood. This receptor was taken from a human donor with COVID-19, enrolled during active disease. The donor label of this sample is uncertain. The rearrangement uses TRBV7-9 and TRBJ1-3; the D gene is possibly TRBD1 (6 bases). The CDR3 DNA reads TGTGCCAGCAGCTCCACGCAGGGGATCGGGAACACCATATATTTT. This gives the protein CASSSTQGIGNTIYF. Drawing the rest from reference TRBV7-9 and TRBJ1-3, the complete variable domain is DTGVSQNPRHKITKRGQNVTFRCDPISEHNRLYWYRQTLGQGPEFLTYFQNEAQLEKSRLLSDRFSAERPKGSFSTLEIQRTEQGDSAMYLCASSSTQGIGNTIYFGEGSWLTVV.